The source of this T cell receptor beta chain is a study of cytomegalovirus exposure and HLA in healthy donors. In the study overall: Per a later analysis, the approximately 690 first-cohort and 100 to 150 validation repertoires shared one platform.

Here immunoSEQ multiplex PCR was the method, and the copy in TCRdb shows in-frame clones only, minus some. The data hold under 140,000 clones, with approximately 87% observed a single time. In regard to this clone: Its antigen is undetermined.

Trimming pared 5 bases from V and 5 bases from J, leaving 15 bases between. CDR3 length: 14 residues. Per the germline V gene, CDR1 is SGHVS and CDR2 is FNYEAQ. Study-wide points: Cytomegalovirus association was assigned to approximately 180 TCR beta chains. Most observed TCR sequences were rare, whereas some public TCRs were detected in many donors. Researchers reported that a few CMV-associated chains were confirmed in vitro as CMV antigen-specific.

The source is a woman aged 25 to 45 in good health and CMV-seropositive. Source material: PBMCs. This chain uses TRBV7-6 with TRBJ2-5, with D perhaps matching TRBD2 (6 bases). In nucleotides, the CDR3 is TGTGCCAGCAGCCTGCTAGCGCATCAGGAGACCCAGTACTTC. Protein product: CASSLLAHQETQYF.